These 31 T cell receptor beta chains were sequenced from one sample in a study of cytomegalovirus exposure and HLA in healthy donors. Both 60 Vbeta primers and 13 Jbeta primers went into the PCR. Here immunoSEQ multiplex PCR was the method, and the copy in TCRdb shows in-frame clones only, minus some. The table shows more than 100,000 clones, with over 60% occurring only once. Source material: PBMCs. The receptors stem from a man aged 18 to 29 in good health and CMV-seronegative.

V and J are TRBV29-1 and TRBJ1-1; tentative D call: TRBD1 (5 bases). Germline assignment: CDR1 SQVTM and CDR2 ANQGSEA. Trimming took off 4 bases at V and 4 bases at J, with 10 bases between the two ends. This CDR3 is 12 amino acids long. The CDR3 sequence: CSVGGIGTEAFF. CDR3 sequence (DNA): TGCAGCGTTGGGGGCATCGGCACTGAAGCTTTCTTT.

The chain is built from TRBV9 and TRBJ1-5, with D tentatively TRBD1 (5 bases). Trimming removed 2 bases at V and 7 bases at J, with 16 bases between. The CDR3 contains 15 residues. Germline V gene lookup returns CDR1 SGDLS and CDR2 YYNGEE. The CDR3 bases are TGTGCCAGCAGCGTGGGGTGGGGGGTAAGGCAGCCCCAGCATTTT. It translates to CASSVGWGVRQPQHF.

The rearrangement uses TRBV5-1 and TRBJ2-1; 9 nucleotides align to TRBD2. The CDR3 runs to 15 residues. Germline trimming cut 1 base from V and 2 bases from J; bases unmatched to any gene: 1. Germline values: CDR1 SGHRS, CDR2 YFSETQ. CDR3 amino acids: CASSLSGGTYNEQFF. The CDR3 region has the DNA TGCGCCAGCAGCTTGAGCGGGGGGACCTACAATGAGCAGTTCTTC.

In its sample, this clone was seen a few times. This rearrangement joins TRBV5-1 to TRBJ2-3; 7 positions agree with TRBD2. This CDR3 contains 14 residues. CDR1 and CDR2 (germline): SGHRS, YFSETQ. V shed 3 bases, J shed 0 bases, and the junction held 1 base outside the gene matches. CDR3: CASSSGGSTDTQYF. The CDR3 coding sequence is TGCGCCAGCAGCTCGGGGGGTAGCACAGATACGCAGTATTTT.

The chain combines TRBV19 with TRBJ1-1; D may be TRBD1 (6 bases). V lost 2 bases to trimming and J lost 1 base, with 11 bases between them. This CDR3 has 15 amino acids. Germline V gene sequence: CDR1 LNHDA, CDR2 SQIVND (reference sequence). The CDR3 loop is CASSIRTVWNTEAFF. For the CDR3, the DNA is TGTGCCAGTAGTATACGGACAGTCTGGAACACTGAAGCTTTCTTT.

The genes are TRBV29-1 and TRBJ1-1; possibly TRBD1 for D (5 bases). From germline, CDR1 is SQVTM and CDR2 ANQGSEA. The CDR3 extends over 14 amino acids. Trimming removed 1 base from V and 1 base from J, with 10 bases in between. This CDR3 reads CSVEGDRGNTEAFF. The CDR3 DNA reads as TGCAGCGTTGAAGGAGACAGAGGGAACACTGAAGCTTTCTTT.

The chain uses TRBV9 and TRBJ2-7; D is ambiguous. CDR1 SGDLS and CDR2 YYNGEE come from the germline V gene. CDR3 length: 15 residues. V was trimmed by 4 bases and J by 7 bases, leaving 21 bases between them. As DNA, the CDR3 is TGTGCCAGCAGCTCGCGGTTTGATTTAATTGGAGAGCAGTACTTC. Amino acid sequence: CASSSRFDLIGEQYF. The variable domain in full, completed from reference TRBV9 and TRBJ2-7, reads DSGVTQTPKHLITATGQRVTLRCSPRSGDLSVYWYQQSLDQGLQFLIQYYNGEERAKGNILERFSAQQFPDLHSELNLSSLELGDSALYFCASSSRFDLIGEQYFGPGTRLTVT.

The rearrangement joins TRBV6-5 to TRBJ1-2; D is ambiguous. V was clipped by 6 bases and J by 4 bases, with 18 bases between them. The germline V gene has CDR1 MNHEY and CDR2 SVGAGI. The CDR3 is made up of 15 amino acids. CDR3 sequence: CASRTLGVRSYGYTF. CDR3 bases: TGTGCCAGCAGAACCTTGGGAGTCCGGTCCTATGGCTACACCTTC.

This clone was seen a single time. V usage is TRBV4-2 and J usage is TRBJ1-2, with TRBD1 as a possible D gene (5 bases). Germline V gives CDR1 LGHNA, CDR2 YNFKEQ. Deletions cut 4 bases from V and 0 bases from J, with 12 bases between. The CDR3 spans 15 residues. CDR3 sequence: CASSPTRDANYGYTF. The CDR3 region has the DNA TGTGCCAGCAGCCCCACCAGGGATGCTAACTATGGCTACACCTTC.

Only a few counts were recorded for this clone. The chain joins TRBV11-2 to TRBJ2-5; TRBD1 is a possible D gene (5 bases). V gave up 5 bases and J gave up 4 bases, with 5 bases separating them. The CDR3 is made up of 11 amino acids. Germline CDR1 is SGHAT and CDR2 is FQNNGV. The CDR3 DNA reads as TGTGCCAGCAGCCAGGGAGAGACCCAGTACTTC. It is translated as CASSQGETQYF.

The rearrangement uses TRBV5-1 and TRBJ2-1; D call uncertain. The CDR3 loop spans 16 amino acids. Per the germline V gene, CDR1 is SGHRS and CDR2 is YFSETQ. V was cut by 2 bases and J by 0 bases, with 12 bases left in between. The CDR3 loop reads CASSLTPPSSYNEQFF. In DNA form, the CDR3 reads TGCGCCAGCAGCTTAACCCCCCCTAGCTCCTACAATGAGCAGTTCTTC. The variable domain in full, completed from reference TRBV5-1 and TRBJ2-1, reads KAGVTQTPRYLIKTRGQQVTLSCSPISGHRSVSWYQQTPGQGLQFLFEYFSETQRNKGNFPGRFSGRQFSNSRSEMNVSTLELGDSALYLCASSLTPPSSYNEQFFGPGTRLTVL.

V is TRBV6-4 and J is TRBJ1-2; 8 bases line up with TRBD1. Germline V lookup: CDR1 MRHNA, CDR2 SNTAGT. CDR3 length: 16 residues. V lost 5 bases and J lost 8; bases outside the gene matches: 16. The DNA of the CDR3 is TGTGCCAGCAGTAAGAACCTTGGACAGGGAGCCGGGGGCTACACCTTC. Translation gives CASSKNLGQGAGGYTF.

This sequence joins TRBV5-4 and TRBJ2-2; TRBD2 aligns across 12 bases. Looked up from germline, CDR1 is SGHNT and CDR2 is YYREEE (reference sequence). The CDR3 is 19 residues long. Trimming cost V 4 bases and J 2 bases; bases outside gene matches: 12. The CDR3 region is CASSPRPGLAGLNTGELFF. The CDR3 bases are TGTGCCAGCAGCCCCCGACCCGGACTAGCGGGATTAAACACCGGGGAGCTGTTTTTT.

The CDR3 loop reads CASSAGGRERDEQYF. In nucleotides, the CDR3 is TGTGCCAGCAGCGCGGGGGGCAGGGAGAGAGACGAGCAGTACTTC. The rearrangement links TRBV9 to TRBJ2-7, with D possibly being TRBD2 (7 bases). V dropped 3 bases and J dropped 5 bases, with 18 bases sitting between them. This CDR3 has 15 residues. The germline gives CDR1 SGDLS, CDR2 YYNGEE.

This chain connects TRBV29-1 to TRBJ1-1; D gene uncertain. V was trimmed by 4 bases and J by 0 bases, leaving 9 bases between them. The CDR3 consists of 13 residues. Germline CDR1 SQVTM, CDR2 ANQGSEA. DNA for the CDR3: TGCAGCGTTGCCTTCAACTTGAACACTGAAGCTTTCTTT. This translates into CSVAFNLNTEAFF.

The rearrangement links TRBV5-1 to TRBJ2-7; D is unclear. Trimming stripped 0 bases from V and 2 bases from J, with 6 bases between. Germline V gene lookup returns CDR1 SGHRS and CDR2 YFSETQ. The CDR3 is 13 amino acids. This chain's CDR3 is CASSLGRAYEQYF. The DNA for the CDR3 is TGCGCCAGCAGCTTGGGTCGCGCCTACGAGCAGTACTTC.

As for this clone: No DNA is shown, since the ends of the CDR3 on it are uncertain; the CDR3 is the one TCRdb lists. V gene TRBV18 combines with J gene TRBJ1-2; the table's D call, TRBD1, was not checked against the DNA. The CDR3 is 13 amino acids long, termini counted. Germline loops: CDR1 KGHSH, CDR2 LQKENI. The CDR3 protein is CASFGQGRAGYTF.

The chain combines TRBV27 with TRBJ1-4; tentative D call: TRBD1 (6 bases). Germline CDR1 is MNHEY and CDR2 is SMNVEV (reference sequence). The CDR3 contains 17 residues. With 6 bases removed from V and 0 bases from J, the gap between germline ends came to 17 bases. The CDR3 DNA reads TGTGCCAGCAGCTGGCAGGGGCCGATCCCAACTAATGAAAAACTGTTTTTT. Translation: CASSWQGPIPTNEKLFF.

There are a few counts of this clone. The rearrangement joins TRBV6-5 to TRBJ1-1; D gene uncertain. CDR1 MNHEY and CDR2 SVGAGI come from the germline V gene. The CDR3 extends over 13 amino acids. V dropped 6 bases and J dropped 0 bases, with 8 bases sitting between them. This CDR3 is CASSQVMNTEAFF. CDR3 sequence (DNA): TGTGCCAGCAGCCAGGTAATGAACACTGAAGCTTTCTTT.

The V call is TRBV30, the J call TRBJ2-3; 9 bases align to TRBD2. V gave up 2 bases and J gave up 4 bases; unmatched junction bases: 7. Germline values: CDR1 GTSNPN, CDR2 SVGIG (reference sequence). This CDR3 region has 15 residues. The CDR3 DNA reads as TGTGCCTGGAGTCCGGGACTAGCAACGGCAGATACGCAGTATTTT. As protein: CAWSPGLATADTQYF.

The rearrangement joins TRBV7-9 to TRBJ2-7, with D perhaps matching TRBD1 (6 bases). Germline-derived CDR1 and CDR2 are SEHNR and FQNEAQ (reference sequence). The germline V and J ends were trimmed by 4 bases and 4 bases, with 20 bases remaining between them. The length of the CDR3 is 16 residues. This CDR3 reads CASSSTPGDGPYEQYF. The CDR3 nucleotides read TGTGCCAGCAGCTCTACGCCAGGGGATGGACCATACGAGCAGTACTTC.

V usage is TRBV28 and J usage is TRBJ2-7; D is ambiguous. Germline assignment: CDR1 MDHEN and CDR2 SYDVKM. This CDR3 has 12 residues. The V end was cut by 5 bases, the J end by 2 bases, with 7 bases between. CDR3 bases: TGTGCCAGCAGTCTGAACACCTACGAGCAGTACTTC. Its protein is CASSLNTYEQYF.

The V and J genes are TRBV9 and TRBJ2-7; 7 positions match TRBD2. CDR1 is SGDLS and CDR2 is YYNGEE in the germline V gene. V shed 0 bases, J shed 7 bases, and the junction held 7 bases outside the gene matches. CDR3 length: 14 amino acids. The CDR3 DNA reads as TGTGCCAGCAGCGTAGTATCGGGAGCGGGGGAGCAGTACTTC. The encoded protein is CASSVVSGAGEQYF.

The J gene is TRBJ1-5, the V gene TRBV18, with 10 bases lining up with TRBD1. The CDR3 has 17 residues. The junction had 5 bases not matched to a gene; V was cut back by 3 bases and J by 0 bases. From germline, CDR1 is KGHSH and CDR2 LQKENI. The CDR3 loop is CASSPGQGDLSNQPQHF. The CDR3 region has the DNA TGTGCCAGCTCACCCGGACAGGGGGATCTTAGCAATCAGCCCCAGCATTTT.

This clone came up a few times. This chain connects TRBV29-1 to TRBJ2-3; 9 nucleotides match TRBD1. The germline CDR1 and CDR2 sequences are SQVTM and ANQGSEA. There are 14 residues in the CDR3. V shed 7 bases and J 4 bases; nucleotides not matched to a gene: 9. This chain's CDR3 is CSAGETGGADTQYF. CDR3 in DNA: TGCAGCGCTGGGGAAACAGGGGGCGCAGATACGCAGTATTTT.

V is TRBV9 and J is TRBJ2-7; 7 nucleotides align to TRBD2. CDR1 SGDLS and CDR2 YYNGEE come from the germline V gene. CDR3 length equals 15 residues. The V segment lost 0 bases and the J segment 2 bases; nucleotides outside the gene matches: 5. CDR3 sequence: CASSVDLGTTYEQYF. The CDR3 nucleotides read TGTGCCAGCAGCGTAGACCTCGGGACTACCTACGAGCAGTACTTC. The full variable domain, completed using reference TRBV9 and TRBJ2-7, is DSGVTQTPKHLITATGQRVTLRCSPRSGDLSVYWYQQSLDQGLQFLIQYYNGEERAKGNILERFSAQQFPDLHSELNLSSLELGDSALYFCASSVDLGTTYEQYFGPGTRLTVT.

To note about this clone: At the DNA level, this CDR3 is encoded by other sequences in the same sample as well. The chain uses TRBV28 and TRBJ1-5, with D tentatively TRBD1 (6 bases). CDR1 and CDR2 from the germline V gene are MDHEN and SYDVKM. The CDR3 has 20 residues. V shed 5 bases and J shed 1 base, with 27 bases lying between them. CDR3 residues: CASSPPPRQGRRGSNQPQHF. In nucleotides, the CDR3 is TGTGCCAGCAGTCCGCCCCCGCGCCAGGGGCGTAGGGGGAGCAATCAGCCCCAGCATTTT.

The chain has TRBV12-5 and TRBJ2-2; unclear D gene. Germline values: CDR1 LGHNT, CDR2 FRNRAP. The V gene lost 2 bases and the J gene lost 4 bases, with 5 bases spanning the gap. The CDR3 extends over 13 amino acids. Here the CDR3 reads CASGLPGTGELFF. CDR3 nucleotides: TGTGCTAGTGGTTTGCCCGGCACCGGGGAGCTGTTTTTT. The entire variable domain, with the rest obtained from reference TRBV12-5 and TRBJ2-2, is as follows: DARVTQTPRHKVTEMGQEVTMRCQPILGHNTVFWYRQTMMQGLELLAYFRNRAPLDDSGMPKDRFSAEMPDATLATLKIQPSEPRDSAVYFCASGLPGTGELFFGEGSRLTVL.

This sequence joins TRBV6-5 and TRBJ1-1; D is perhaps TRBD1 (5 bases). Germline lookup yields CDR1 MNHEY and CDR2 SVGAGI. The CDR3 runs to 15 residues. The germline V and J ends were trimmed by 2 bases and 1 base, with 11 bases remaining between them. The CDR3 DNA reads as TGTGCCAGCAGTTACGGGTTCGGGGGGAACACTGAAGCTTTCTTT. Amino acids: CASSYGFGGNTEAFF.

J is TRBJ2-6 and V is TRBV2, with 8 bases lining up with TRBD1. Germline V gene data show CDR1 as SNHLY and CDR2 as FYNNEI. The CDR3 is made up of 16 amino acids. J gave up 3 bases and V 2 bases, and 3 bases lay outside the gene matches. The CDR3 DNA follows: TGTGCCAGCAGTGAACAGGGGGCCGGTGGGGCCAACGTCCTGACTTTC. Its protein is CASSEQGAGGANVLTF.

The chain combines TRBV27 with TRBJ1-1, with D perhaps TRBD1 (5 bases). The germline gives CDR1 MNHEY, CDR2 SMNVEV (reference sequence). The CDR3 extends over 14 amino acids. V was clipped by 3 bases and J by 6 bases, with 14 bases between them. In DNA form, the CDR3 reads TGTGCCAGCAGTTTCGGCAGGGTTTATTCTGAAGCTTTCTTT. This gives the protein CASSFGRVYSEAFF.